This is a list of T cell receptor beta chains from one sample in a study of naive and memory T cell subsets. Each CDR3 protein is one row after TCRdb ran MiXCR on the UMI-ligation and nested PCR reads. The sample contains 70,000 to 95,000 distinct CDR3 sequences, 6% to 7.5% of which appear only once. The material sequenced was central memory CD4+ T cells from blood. The receptor source for this set is a human donor in good health. Each CDR3 is given with its conserved first and last residue. The D gene is left open where the match is weak. Expanded clones are given a class, and other clones once, few, many or no size at all.

.,TRBV5-6,16,.,TRBJ2-5,CASSLLGYEQKETQYF,TGTGCCAGCAGCTTGCTGGGCTACGAACAAAAAGAGACCCAGTACTTC
.,TRBV4-3,15,.,TRBJ2-1,CASSQKQSSYNEQFF,TGCGCCAGCAGCCAAAAACAGAGCTCCTACAATGAGCAGTTCTTC
.,TRBV4-3,14,.,TRBJ2-3,CASSQRLVTDTQYF,TGCGCCAGCAGCCAAAGACTAGTGACAGATACGCAGTATTTT
.,TRBV20-1,15,many,TRBJ1-3,CSARPPTASGNTIYF,TGCAGTGCTAGACCTCCCACGGCCTCTGGAAACACCATATATTTT
.,TRBV28,14,few,TRBJ2-2,CASSLMGINGELFF,TGTGCCAGCAGTTTAATGGGAATCAACGGGGAGCTGTTTTTT
.,TRBV29-1,10,few,TRBJ2-1,CSVVEGRRFF,TGCAGCGTTGTGGAGGGACGGCGGTTCTTC
.,TRBV6-1,15,.,TRBJ1-5,CASSDMGFRNQPQHF,TGTGCCAGCAGTGATATGGGTTTTAGGAATCAGCCCCAGCATTTT
.,TRBV5-1,15,.,TRBJ2-1,CASSSDGDSYNEQFF,TGCGCCAGCAGCTCAGACGGAGACTCCTACAATGAGCAGTTCTTC
TRBD2,TRBV12-3/TRBV12-4,15,many,TRBJ2-7,CASSSPVAGKVEQYF,TGTGCCAGCAGTTCTCCTGTAGCGGGAAAGGTCGAGCAGTACTTC
TRBD1,TRBV29-1,16,many,TRBJ2-1,CSATEGDRGLNNEQFF,TGCAGCGCTACCGAGGGGGACAGGGGGTTAAACAATGAGCAGTTCTTC
.,TRBV5-1,14,few,TRBJ2-3,CASSLGGVEDTQYF,TGCGCCAGCAGCTTGGGAGGGGTTGAAGATACGCAGTATTTT
.,TRBV2,14,.,TRBJ1-1,CASSRETGNTEAFF,TGTGCCAGCAGTCGTGAGACAGGGAACACTGAAGCTTTCTTT
TRBD2,TRBV4-2,17,few,TRBJ2-3,CASSQGSSGGATDTQYF,TGTGCCAGCAGCCAAGGGTCTAGCGGGGGGGCCACAGATACGCAGTATTTT
TRBD2,TRBV29-1,11,many,TRBJ2-3,CSGGTKGTQYF,TGCAGCGGTGGGACTAAGGGTACGCAGTATTTT
.,TRBV6-2/TRBV6-3,14,few,TRBJ1-4,CASRSQGSGEKLFF,TGTGCCAGCAGATCACAGGGTTCTGGAGAAAAACTGTTTTTT
TRBD1,TRBV2,15,many,TRBJ1-1,CASRGQTSRGTEAFF,TGTGCCAGCAGGGGACAGACCTCCAGAGGCACTGAAGCTTTCTTT
TRBD2,TRBV7-7,14,.,TRBJ2-1,CASSPSGSSGEQFF,TGTGCTAGCAGCCCTAGCGGGAGTTCTGGGGAGCAGTTCTTC
TRBD2,TRBV9,15,.,TRBJ2-2,CASQSGAPLIGELFF,TGTGCCAGCCAAAGCGGGGCCCCCCTCATCGGGGAGCTGTTTTTT
.,TRBV11-1,14,.,TRBJ1-6,CASSSTGYNSPLHF,TGTGCCAGCAGCTCTACAGGGTATAATTCACCCCTCCACTTT
TRBD1,TRBV20-1,14,many,TRBJ1-6,CSARVGRGLSPLHF,TGCAGTGCTAGAGTGGGCAGGGGGCTTTCACCCCTCCACTTT
TRBD2,TRBV20-1,14,.,TRBJ2-7,CSASPGLASYEQYF,TGCAGTGCTAGCCCCGGACTAGCCTCCTACGAGCAGTACTTC
.,TRBV6-2/TRBV6-3,14,.,TRBJ1-1,CASSPRGLNTEAFF,TGTGCCAGCAGTCCCCGCGGGCTGAACACTGAAGCTTTCTTT
.,TRBV29-1,12,many,TRBJ2-2,CSVGWNTGELFF,TGCAGCGTTGGATGGAACACCGGGGAGCTGTTTTTT
.,TRBV28,14,many,TRBJ1-2,CASSPPEYRYGYTF,TGTGCCAGCAGCCCCCCCGAGTACCGCTATGGCTACACCTTC
.,TRBV30,13,few,TRBJ1-1,CAWSADRRRGAFF,TGTGCCTGGAGTGCCGACAGAAGGAGGGGCGCTTTCTTT
TRBD2,TRBV19,17,few,TRBJ2-1,CASSGGLAASSYNEQFF,TGTGCCAGTAGTGGGGGACTAGCGGCAAGCTCCTACAATGAGCAGTTCTTC
.,TRBV12-3/TRBV12-4,14,many,TRBJ1-2,CASRSQGARWGYTF,TGTGCCAGCCGATCTCAAGGGGCCCGATGGGGCTACACCTTC
TRBD1,TRBV20-1,15,many,TRBJ1-2,CSARDRGSFAYGYTF,TGCAGTGCCCGGGACAGGGGGAGCTTTGCCTATGGCTACACCTTC
.,TRBV25-1,13,.,TRBJ2-6,CASSESGANVLTF,TGTGCCAGCAGTGAATCGGGGGCCAACGTCCTGACTTTC
TRBD2,TRBV5-4,15,.,TRBJ2-5,CASRRTSGSQETQYF,TGTGCCAGCAGACGGACTAGCGGGAGTCAAGAGACCCAGTACTTC
.,TRBV14,15,few,TRBJ1-3,CASSQDWRPRNTIYF,TGTGCCAGCAGCCAAGATTGGAGACCCCGAAACACCATATATTTT
TRBD1,TRBV6-2/TRBV6-3,14,.,TRBJ2-7,CASSKTGQRYEQYF,TGTGCCAGCAGTAAGACAGGGCAGCGCTACGAGCAGTACTTC
.,TRBV15,16,.,TRBJ2-3,CATSRHRGVATDTQYF,TGTGCCACCAGCAGACATCGTGGGGTAGCCACAGATACGCAGTATTTT
.,TRBV12-5,20,few,TRBJ2-1,CASGLVRNGTVTRGYNEQFF,TGTGCTAGTGGTTTGGTACGGAACGGAACGGTAACTCGGGGCTACAATGAGCAGTTCTTC
.,TRBV28,12,few,TRBJ1-6,CASSLPYSPLHF,TGTGCCAGCAGTTTACCCTATTCACCCCTCCACTTT
.,TRBV6-5,11,many,TRBJ1-1,CASTWGTEAFF,TGTGCCAGCACTTGGGGGACTGAAGCTTTCTTT
TRBD1,TRBV7-2,19,many,TRBJ2-1,CASSVQDRGVAGAYNEQFF,TGTGCCAGCAGCGTCCAGGACAGGGGAGTAGCGGGCGCCTACAATGAGCAGTTCTTC
TRBD2,TRBV20-1,13,many,TRBJ2-7,CSALGGPQGEQYF,TGCAGTGCTTTGGGAGGGCCTCAAGGCGAGCAGTACTTC
.,TRBV29-1,13,few,TRBJ2-7,CSVGSRGLYEQYF,TGCAGCGTTGGGAGCAGGGGTCTTTACGAGCAGTACTTC
TRBD2,TRBV20-1,17,.,TRBJ2-5,CSARDYLAGGLQETQYF,TGCAGTGCTAGAGATTATTTAGCGGGGGGGCTCCAAGAGACCCAGTACTTC
.,TRBV3-1,13,few,TRBJ1-4,CAAGTMIREKLFF,TGTGCCGCAGGTACAATGATTCGTGAAAAACTGTTTTTT
.,TRBV19,16,few,TRBJ1-3,CASSISGKNSGNTIYF,TGTGCCAGTAGTATTAGCGGAAAGAACTCTGGAAACACCATATATTTT
.,TRBV27,17,many,TRBJ1-6,CASSLGRGRGVPSPLHF,TGTGCCAGCAGTTTGGGGAGGGGTAGGGGAGTACCTTCACCCCTCCACTTT
.,TRBV6-1,14,.,TRBJ2-3,CASSEASDTDTQYF,TGTGCCAGCAGTGAAGCGTCAGACACAGATACGCAGTATTTT
.,TRBV20-1,18,.,TRBJ2-5,CSARVHPTLPRDRQTQYF,TGCAGTGCTAGAGTCCACCCCACATTGCCAAGAGATCGACAGACCCAGTACTTC
.,TRBV3-1,13,few,TRBJ1-6,CASSQKALPPLHF,TGTGCCAGCAGCCAAAAGGCACTACCACCCCTCCACTTT
.,TRBV5-4,14,many,TRBJ1-5,CASSLRDFNQPQHF,TGTGCCAGCAGCTTGAGGGACTTCAATCAGCCCCAGCATTTT
.,TRBV12-3/TRBV12-4,16,.,TRBJ1-3,CASSLGQVHSGNTIYF,TGTGCCAGCAGCCTTGGTCAGGTTCACTCTGGAAACACCATATATTTT
TRBD1,TRBV7-8,12,many,TRBJ1-1,CASRDRNTEAFF,TGTGCCAGCAGGGACAGGAATACTGAAGCTTTCTTT
.,TRBV6-6,16,few,TRBJ2-1,CASSYSTDPWANEQFF,TGTGCCAGCAGTTACTCGACGGACCCTTGGGCTAATGAGCAGTTCTTC
.,TRBV7-2,13,many,TRBJ2-3,CASSLSEDDTQYF,TGTGCCAGCAGCTTATCAGAGGATGATACGCAGTATTTT
.,TRBV10-3,12,many,TRBJ1-1,CAIGVGDGGAFF,TGTGCCATTGGGGTCGGGGACGGGGGCGCTTTCTTT
TRBD1,TRBV7-9,16,many,TRBJ1-4,CASSRIWTGGDEKLFF,TGTGCCAGCAGCAGAATTTGGACAGGCGGAGATGAAAAACTGTTTTTT